The 22 T cell receptor beta chains given below trace back to one sample, sequenced in a study of blood T cell repertoires in COVID-19. Sequenced by immunoSEQ multiplex PCR; TCRdb stores in-frame clones only, minus some. The table shows about 190,000 clones, with under 90% occurring only once. Material for sequencing was peripheral blood. The origin of the receptors is a man aged 35-49 years with acute or convalescent COVID-19.

This clone has a single count. The gene calls are TRBV2 and TRBJ1-1; 7 bases are shared with TRBD1. V dropped 7 bases and J dropped 3; count of bases not matched to a gene: 5. CDR3 size: 13 residues. The germline CDR1 and CDR2 sequences are SNHLY and FYNNEI. CDR3 residues: CASTDREDTEAFF. For the CDR3, the DNA is TGTGCCAGCACTGACAGGGAGGACACTGAAGCTTTCTTT.

Only one count was recorded for this clone. The chain combines TRBV7-2 with TRBJ1-2; D remains ambiguous. Germline lookup yields CDR1 SGHTA and CDR2 FQGNSA. Trimming took 1 base from V and 7 from J, leaving 10 bases between them. CDR3 length: 13 residues. The chain's CDR3 is CASSLERQAGYTF. DNA for the CDR3: TGTGCCAGCAGCTTAGAACGACAAGCTGGCTACACCTTC.

The V and J genes are TRBV7-2 and TRBJ2-5; weak D call: TRBD1 (5 bases). The CDR3 spans 14 residues. Germline CDR1 and CDR2: SGHTA and FQGNSA. V dropped 0 bases and J dropped 6 bases, with 11 bases sitting between them. The CDR3: CASSLAGPRKTQYF. The CDR3 bases are TGTGCCAGCAGCTTAGCGGGGCCGCGAAAGACCCAGTACTTC.

The chain recombines TRBV18 with TRBJ2-7; TRBD1 matches 10 bases. The junction had 6 bases not matched to a gene; V was cut back by 3 bases and J by 4 bases. Germline V gene data show CDR1 as KGHSH and CDR2 as LQKENI. This CDR3 comprises 15 residues. CDR3: CASSPYGTGDYEQYF. CDR3 sequence (DNA): TGTGCCAGCTCACCCTACGGGACAGGGGATTACGAGCAGTACTTC.

The rearrangement uses TRBV3-1 (or the pseudogene TRBV3-2) and TRBJ2-3; TRBD1 is a possible D gene (6 bases). The CDR3 sequence is 16 residues long. The germline V and J ends were trimmed by 4 bases and 1 base, with 15 bases remaining between them. Germline values: CDR1 LGHDT, CDR2 YNNKEL (reference sequence). CDR3 in amino acids: CASSPLLRTGTDTQYF. CDR3 nucleotide sequence: TGTGCCAGCAGCCCCTTGTTGAGGACAGGCACAGATACGCAGTATTTT.

The gene calls are TRBV7-2 and TRBJ2-7, with D perhaps TRBD2 (6 bases). The V and J ends lost 2 bases and 1 base respectively, with 15 bases between them. In germline, CDR1 is SGHTA, CDR2 FQGNSA. The CDR3 has 16 amino acids. The CDR3 region has the DNA TGTGCCAGCAGCTTAAGCGGGTTAGGCTCGTCCTACGAGCAGTACTTC. It yields the protein CASSLSGLGSSYEQYF.

The chain links TRBV4-2 to TRBJ2-3; 12 bases align to TRBD1. J was trimmed by 6 bases and V by 0 bases; bases with no gene match: 7. The germline gives CDR1 LGHNA, CDR2 YNFKEQ. CDR3 length: 17 amino acids. CDR3 sequence: CASSQDPGQGAGDTQYF. As DNA, the CDR3 is TGTGCCAGCAGCCAAGATCCGGGACAGGGGGCCGGGGATACGCAGTATTTT.

The chain joins TRBV9 to TRBJ2-1; 9 bases align to TRBD2. This CDR3 is built from 21 residues. V shed 4 bases, J shed 0 bases, and the junction held 20 bases outside the gene matches. Per germline, CDR1 SGDLS and CDR2 YYNGEE. CDR3 DNA: TGTGCCAGCAGCTTCTCCGGTGGGGGTAGCGGGGGCCTCAGCTCCTACAATGAGCAGTTCTTC. Protein product: CASSFSGGGSGGLSSYNEQFF.

This chain joins TRBV2 and TRBJ2-5, with 9 nucleotides matching TRBD1. In germline, CDR1 is SNHLY, CDR2 FYNNEI. After removal of 6 bases from V and 2 bases from J, the junction contained 1 base not matched to a gene. There are 13 residues in the CDR3. CDR3 region: CASSGTGQETQYF. The CDR3 region has the DNA TGTGCCAGCAGCGGGACAGGGCAAGAGACCCAGTACTTC.

V gene TRBV27 combines with J gene TRBJ2-4; D is perhaps TRBD1 (7 bases). Germline CDR1 MNHEY, CDR2 SMNVEV (reference sequence). This CDR3 contains 15 residues. Between the trimmed V and J ends, which lost 2 bases and 6 bases, there was a span of 14 bases. In nucleotides, the CDR3 is TGTGCCAGCAGTTTAGAGGCAGGGGGAGGAAACATTCAGTACTTC. This codes for CASSLEAGGGNIQYF.

This sequence joins TRBV18 and TRBJ2-3; 9 bases line up with TRBD2. Losses at the gene ends were 4 bases for V and 4 bases for J; bases not matched to a gene: 3. Germline values: CDR1 KGHSH, CDR2 LQKENI. This CDR3 is built from 14 residues. The CDR3 sequence: CASSRASGADTQYF. As DNA, the CDR3 is TGTGCCAGCTCACGGGCTAGCGGGGCAGATACGCAGTATTTT.

The genes are TRBV2 and TRBJ1-4; D is perhaps TRBD1 (6 bases). The ends were cut back, 6 bases at V and 8 bases at J, with 16 bases in the middle. CDR3 size: 14 residues. The germline CDR1 and CDR2 sequences are SNHLY and FYNNEI. The chain's CDR3 is CASSQGTSREKLFF. CDR3 nucleotide sequence: TGTGCCAGCAGCCAGGGGACCAGTCGGGAAAAACTGTTTTTT.

The chain recombines TRBV3-1 (or the pseudogene TRBV3-2) with TRBJ1-6; a possible D gene is TRBD1 (5 bases). Trimming shortened V by 6 bases and J by 9 bases, and 15 bases separated the two germline ends. The germline CDR1 and CDR2 sequences are LGHDT and YNNKEL (reference sequence). The CDR3 contains 14 residues. CDR3 protein: CASSITGEFSPLHF. CDR3 nucleotides: TGTGCCAGCAGTATTACAGGCGAATTTTCACCCCTCCACTTT.

The chain uses TRBV7-2 and TRBJ1-1; 8 nucleotides match TRBD1. The V and J ends lost 2 bases and 11 bases, in that order; junction bases with no gene match: 4. Germline CDR1 and CDR2: SGHTA and FQGNSA. The CDR3 consists of 12 residues. The CDR3 here is CASSLRTGRAFF. For the CDR3, the DNA is TGTGCCAGCAGCTTACGGACAGGGCGGGCTTTCTTT. Based on the CDR3 plus reference TRBV7-2 and TRBJ1-1, the full variable domain is GAGVSQSPSNKVTEKGKDVELRCDPISGHTALYWYRQSLGQGLEFLIYFQGNSAPDKSGLPSDRFSAERTGGSVSTLTIQRTQQEDSAVYLCASSLRTGRAFFGQGTRLTVV.

The J gene is TRBJ1-1, the V gene TRBV3-1 (or the pseudogene TRBV3-2), with D perhaps matching TRBD1 (5 bases). Germline CDR1 and CDR2: LGHDT and YNNKEL (reference sequence). This CDR3 is 14 amino acids long. Trimming took 1 base from V and 1 from J, leaving 7 bases between them. The CDR3 nucleotides are TGTGCCAGCAGCCAAGTCCAGGGGAACACTGAAGCTTTCTTT. Protein: CASSQVQGNTEAFF.

The chain couples TRBV12-3 or TRBV12-4 to TRBJ2-7; TRBD1 is a possible D gene (5 bases). CDR3 size: 13 residues. V dropped 3 bases and J dropped 4 bases, with 10 bases sitting between them. CDR3 DNA: TGTGCCAGCAGTTTCAGGGCTCTTTACGAGCAGTACTTC. Protein product: CASSFRALYEQYF.

CDR3 residues: CASSIGAAEAFF. In DNA form, the CDR3 reads TGTGCCAGTAGTATTGGCGCGGCTGAAGCTTTCTTT. V gene TRBV19 combines with J gene TRBJ1-1; no firm D call. This CDR3 has 12 amino acids. The V and J ends lost 3 bases and 6 bases respectively, with 8 bases between them. Germline V gene data show CDR1 as LNHDA and CDR2 as SQIVND (reference sequence).

This clone appeared a single time. The chain links TRBV7-8 to TRBJ1-5; D not resolved. This CDR3 is built from 14 residues. V was trimmed by 3 bases and J by 4 bases, leaving 10 bases between them. Germline assignment: CDR1 SGHVS and CDR2 FQNEAQ. The CDR3 bases are TGTGCCAGCAGCTTGTCAAGTGAGAATCAGCCCCAGCATTTT. Its protein is CASSLSSENQPQHF.

The rearrangement uses TRBV7-8 and TRBJ2-5, with D hard to call. The CDR3 contains 16 residues. V lost 5 bases, J lost 1 base, and 17 bases lay in between. The germline CDR1 and CDR2 sequences are SGHVS and FQNEAQ. CDR3 in DNA: TGTGCCAGCAGCCATTTCCCCAGTGTGGCCCAAGAGACCCAGTACTTC. Translation gives CASSHFPSVAQETQYF.

The chain joins TRBV12-3 or TRBV12-4 to TRBJ2-7; 9 bases agree with TRBD1. There are 12 residues in the CDR3. V dropped 6 bases and J dropped 13; count of bases not matched to a gene: 10. The CDR3 protein is CASSPSRDRVYF. In DNA form, the CDR3 reads TGTGCCAGCAGCCCGTCCCGGGACAGGGTATACTTC.

This clone was detected only once. The chain uses TRBV12-5 and TRBJ2-5; 9 bases match TRBD2. Germline-derived CDR1 and CDR2 are LGHNT and FRNRAP. Unmatched junction bases numbered 2, after V lost 5 bases and J lost 4 bases. The CDR3 contains 13 residues. The CDR3: CASGHSGGETQYF. In DNA, the CDR3 is TGTGCTAGTGGTCATAGCGGGGGAGAGACCCAGTACTTC.

The rearrangement uses TRBV14 and TRBJ1-2, with a possible D match to TRBD1 (6 bases). V lost 0 bases to trimming and J lost 4 bases, with 9 bases between them. Per germline, CDR1 SGHDN and CDR2 FVKESK. The CDR3 sequence is 14 residues long. The CDR3 sequence is CASSQDQGPYGYTF. The CDR3 region has the DNA TGTGCCAGCAGCCAAGATCAGGGGCCCTATGGCTACACCTTC.